The clone carrying this TCR beta chain has only a few counts. Its specificity is not known. This CDR3 has 14 residues. CDR1 and CDR2 (germline): SEHNR, FQNEAQ (reference sequence). With 5 bases clipped from V and 2 bases from J, the junction kept 6 bases outside the gene matches. These data belong to a study of beta chain features in type 1 diabetes. On the study more broadly: Similarity in age, gender and cell yields was seen between patients and healthy donors.

Study findings and constraints: Shorter TCRB CDR3s, moderately but significantly so, marked every one of the four CD4+ subsets in Type 1 diabetes patients.

Isolated RNA was reverse transcribed in full, so expressed TCRB transcripts were sequenced. Generated by immunoSEQ multiplex PCR, the TCRdb table keeps only in-frame clones and is missing some. The sample yields hundreds of thousands of clones, around 13% seen once. Material: naive CD4+ T cells from blood. The TCR was taken from a woman between 18 and 29 years old with type 1 diabetes. The genes are TRBV7-9 and TRBJ2-7, with 7 bases identical to TRBD1. CDR3 residues: CASSQDRVAYEQYF. Here the CDR3 DNA reads TGTGCCAGCAGCCAAGACAGGGTAGCCTACGAGCAGTACTTC.